These 6 T cell receptor beta chains were sequenced from one sample in a study of identical twins. One entry per CDR3 protein, called by TCRdb with MiXCR from the 5' RACE reads. The sample records about 690,000 distinct CDR3 sequences, roughly 6.2% being singletons. Sequences were obtained from naive T cells sorted from blood. All receptors come from a man younger than 35 in good health.

This clonotype was seen at least ten times. J is TRBJ1-1 and V is TRBV2; no clear D gene. Trimming shortened V by 3 bases and J by 0 bases, and 14 bases separated the two germline ends. The CDR3 is 16 amino acids. Germline CDR1 is SNHLY and CDR2 is FYNNEI. The CDR3 region has the DNA TGTGCCAGCAGTGATTCGTCGGACGGCTTGAACACTGAAGCTTTCTTT. This codes for CASSDSSDGLNTEAFF.

About this clonotype: A much larger clone is a single base away; this may be a read error. A read error is likely, as this CDR3 ends without the conserved phenylalanine or tryptophan. The chain has TRBV7-9 and TRBJ2-7, with a possible D match to TRBD1 (5 bases). This CDR3 has 13 residues. Per germline, CDR1 SEHNR and CDR2 FQNEAQ (reference sequence). The V and J ends lost 4 bases and 2 bases respectively, with 9 bases between them. The DNA for the CDR3 is TGTGCCAGCAGCTCCGACAGTCCCTACGAGCAGTACCTC. It translates to CASSSDSPYEQYL.

This clonotype was picked up many times. This CDR3 is CASSFFADNSYNSPLHF. CDR3 DNA sequence: TGTGCCAGCAGTTTTTTCGCGGACAACTCCTATAATTCACCCCTCCACTTT. This chain connects TRBV27 to TRBJ1-6, with TRBD1 as a possible D gene (5 bases). This CDR3 region has 17 residues. Germline loops: CDR1 MNHEY, CDR2 SMNVEV (reference sequence). Trimming left V 3 bases short and J 0 bases short, with 12 bases between.

V is TRBV29-1 and J is TRBJ2-3; 10 bases line up with TRBD2. Germline CDR1 and CDR2: SQVTM and ANQGSEA. The CDR3 runs 15 residues. V was pared by 7 bases and J by 0 bases, with 7 bases of the junction left unmatched. The CDR3 loop reads CSGRTSGASTDTQYF. DNA for the CDR3: TGCAGCGGCCGGACTAGCGGAGCTAGCACAGATACGCAGTATTTT.

The rearrangement links TRBV7-2 to TRBJ2-7, with D perhaps TRBD1 (6 bases). Between the trimmed V and J ends, which lost 7 bases and 6 bases, there was a span of 19 bases. Germline CDR1 SGHTA, CDR2 FQGNSA. The CDR3 has 14 residues. The CDR3 DNA reads as TGTGCCAGCACAGTTTTCGAGGGGGTGGCCGAGCAGTACTTC. It yields the protein CASTVFEGVAEQYF. Looking up the rest from reference TRBV7-2 and TRBJ2-7 gives the full variable domain: GAGVSQSPSNKVTEKGKDVELRCDPISGHTALYWYRQSLGQGLEFLIYFQGNSAPDKSGLPSDRFSAERTGGSVSTLTIQRTQQEDSAVYLCASTVFEGVAEQYFGPGTRLTVT.

On this clonotype: With a much larger clone just one base away, this may be a read error. The chain couples TRBV12-3 or TRBV12-4 to TRBJ2-1; D call uncertain. The CDR3 is 12 amino acids. V lost 10 bases and J lost 5, with 12 bases in between. CDR3 loop: CATAEIHNEQFF. The DNA of the CDR3 is TGTGCCACGGCGGAAATCCACAATGAGCAGTTCTTC.